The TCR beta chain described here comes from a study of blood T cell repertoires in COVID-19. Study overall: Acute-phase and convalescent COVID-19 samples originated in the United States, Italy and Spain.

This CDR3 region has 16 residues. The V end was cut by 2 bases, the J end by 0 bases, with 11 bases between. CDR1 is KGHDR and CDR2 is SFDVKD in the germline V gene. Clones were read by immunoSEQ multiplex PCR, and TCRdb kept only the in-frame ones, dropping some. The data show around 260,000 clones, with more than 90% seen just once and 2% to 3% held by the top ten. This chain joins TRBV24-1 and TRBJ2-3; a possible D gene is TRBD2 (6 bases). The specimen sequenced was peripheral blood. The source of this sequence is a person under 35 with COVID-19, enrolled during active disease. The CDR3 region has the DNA TGTGCCACCAGTGATTCCCCGGGACTCAGCACAGATACGCAGTATTTT. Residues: CATSDSPGLSTDTQYF.